The 3 T cell receptor beta chains given below trace back to one sample, sequenced in a study of blood T cell repertoires in COVID-19. Produced via immunoSEQ multiplex PCR; TCRdb's table is partial and in-frame only. Among approximately 200,000 clones listed, about 84% were seen once. The sample was PBMCs or T cells enriched from blood (not recorded which). Every receptor here comes from a man in his fifties or sixties who had recovered from COVID-19.

The chain couples TRBV12-3 or TRBV12-4 to TRBJ1-1; D ambiguous. This CDR3 has 12 amino acids. Trimming shortened V by 5 bases and J by 4 bases, and 8 bases separated the two germline ends. The CDR3 spells CASSPRSTEAFF. In DNA form, the CDR3 reads TGTGCCAGCAGTCCAAGGAGCACTGAAGCTTTCTTT.

This chain links TRBV2 with TRBJ1-2, with 8 bases lining up with TRBD1. CDR1 and CDR2 from the germline V gene are SNHLY and FYNNEI. Trimming cost V 4 bases and J 2 bases; bases outside gene matches: 6. CDR3 length: 15 amino acids. The CDR3 coding sequence is TGTGCCAGCAGTGCAGCGAGACAGGGGAACTATGGCTACACCTTC. Translation: CASSAARQGNYGYTF.

The CDR3 loop is CASSLPGQGIYGYTF. CDR3 in DNA: TGTGCCAGCAGTCTGCCGGGACAGGGAATCTATGGCTACACCTTC. V gene TRBV7-9 combines with J gene TRBJ1-2; 9 bases agree with TRBD1. The CDR3 extends over 15 amino acids. CDR1 is SEHNR, CDR2 FQNEAQ, per germline (reference sequence). With 6 bases clipped from V and 4 bases from J, the junction kept 9 bases outside the gene matches.